Listed below are T cell receptor beta chains from one sample, sequenced in a study of shared clonotypes between healthy human individuals. Assay used: immunoSEQ multiplex PCR; TCRdb lists only in-frame clones, some missing. This table holds 2.3 million or so clones, more than 85% found once. Sequencing was done on a sample of naive CD4+ T cells from PBMCs. Source of these receptors: a man aged 18 to 30 in good health. Some clones in this sample may be carry-over from other donors' samples. Both conserved end residues are trimmed from each CDR3.

j_call v_call cdr3_aa
TRBJ1-1 TRBV6-7 ASSYRRDRGRNTMNTEAF
TRBJ1-3 TRBV23-1 AKVGGCSGNTIY
TRBJ1-4 TRBV6-1 ASTGGGGLF
TRBJ2-3 TRBV5-6 ASRVDPSTDTQY
TRBJ2-5 TRBV5-6 ASSFFRGEIQY
TRBJ1-3 TRBV9 ASGGGVSSGNTIY
TRBJ2-7 TRBV4-1 ASSIVQGTFEQY
TRBJ2-7 TRBV28 ASSGTVSYEQY
TRBJ2-1 TRBV30 AWIRLGLAETYNEQF
TRBJ1-1 TRBV6-5 ASRPGTADTEAF
TRBJ1-5 TRBV28 ASSLYRGLLNQPQH
TRBJ1-5 TRBV7-6 ASSSGTGFYSNQPQH
TRBJ2-3 TRBV7-2 ASSLEAGETDTQY
TRBJ2-7 TRBV19 ASSFTGSSSYEQY
TRBJ1-6 TRBV30 ASESSYNSPLH
TRBJ2-1 TRBV4-1 ASSQGLGTGSYNEQF
TRBJ2-7 TRBV18 ASSPPSASEQY
TRBJ2-7 TRBV5-4 ASSSVGRTYEQY
TRBJ2-5 TRBV4-1 ASSQGAVGGRTQY
TRBJ2-6 TRBV30 AWSPPPQVNVLT
TRBJ2-2 TRBV5-4 ASSLAITGELF
TRBJ2-5 TRBV11-2 ASSRDRKETQY